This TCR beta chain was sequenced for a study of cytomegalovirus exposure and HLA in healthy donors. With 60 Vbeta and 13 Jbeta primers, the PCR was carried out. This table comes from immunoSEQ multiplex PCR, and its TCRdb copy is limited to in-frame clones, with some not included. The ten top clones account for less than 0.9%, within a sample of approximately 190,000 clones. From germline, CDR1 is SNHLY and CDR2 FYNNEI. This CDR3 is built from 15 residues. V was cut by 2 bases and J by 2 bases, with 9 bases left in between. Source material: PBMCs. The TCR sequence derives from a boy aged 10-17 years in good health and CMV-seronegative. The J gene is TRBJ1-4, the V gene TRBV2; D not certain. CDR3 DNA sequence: TGTGCCAGCAGTGAACTCCGGGTTACTAATGAAAAACTGTTTTTT. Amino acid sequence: CASSELRVTNEKLFF. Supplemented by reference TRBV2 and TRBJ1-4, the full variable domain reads EPEVTQTPSHQVTQMGQEVILRCVPISNHLYFYWYRQILGQKVEFLVSFYNNEISEKSEIFDDQFSVERPDGSNFTLKIRSTKLEDSAMYFCASSELRVTNEKLFFGSGTQLSVL.